Presented here are 13 T cell receptor beta chains from one specimen sequenced in a study of T-cell memory formation after mild COVID-19. From the 5' RACE reads, TCRdb called clonotypes with MiXCR, one entry per CDR3 protein. The data show 55,000 to 75,000 distinct CDR3 sequences, 28% seen once. Sequenced sample: PBMCs or a T cell subset sorted from them (not recorded which). The source of these receptors is a man aged 18-30 years who had mild COVID-19 (a few samples of this study predate the infection). Cell type and time point are not known.

The rearrangement joins TRBV2 to TRBJ2-7; either TRBD1 or TRBD2 may fit D (5 bases each). CDR1 and CDR2 from the germline V gene are SNHLY and FYNNEI. The CDR3 loop spans 14 amino acids. The germline V and J ends were trimmed by 1 base and 7 bases, with 14 bases remaining between them. Here the CDR3 DNA reads TGTGCCAGCAGTGAAGGGGGGACGGCAGGGGAGCAGTACTTC. This codes for CASSEGGTAGEQYF.

A few counts support this clonotype. The chain employs TRBV7-3 and TRBJ2-2; 10 bases match TRBD2. The CDR3 runs 15 residues. Germline V gives CDR1 SGHTA, CDR2 FQGTGA. The J segment lost 4 bases and the V segment lost 4 bases, leaving 3 bases of the junction unmatched. The CDR3 reads CASSSKRGGTGELFF. In DNA form, the CDR3 reads TGTGCCAGCAGCTCCAAGCGGGGGGGCACCGGGGAGCTGTTTTTT. The entire variable domain, with the rest obtained from reference TRBV7-3 and TRBJ2-2, is as follows: GAGVSQTPSNKVTEKGKYVELRCDPISGHTALYWYRQSLGQGPEFLIYFQGTGAADDSGLPNDRFFAVRPEGSVSTLKIQRTERGDSAVYLCASSSKRGGTGELFFGEGSRLTVL.

The chain uses TRBV6-5 and TRBJ2-2; D tentatively reads TRBD1 or TRBD2 (6 bases each). The V and J ends lost 1 base and 2 bases respectively, with 14 bases between them. The germline gives CDR1 MNHEY, CDR2 SVGAGI. The CDR3 has 17 residues. The CDR3: CASSYLGGGPNTGELFF. Written as DNA, the CDR3 is TGTGCCAGCAGTTACTTGGGGGGCGGGCCTAACACCGGGGAGCTGTTTTTT.

The chain recombines TRBV20-1 with TRBJ1-5; D is undetermined. The CDR3 is 14 residues long. With 3 bases removed from V and 6 bases from J, the gap between germline ends came to 15 bases. Germline V gene data show CDR1 as DFQATT and CDR2 as SNEGSKA (reference sequence). This CDR3 is CSARRNAWPQPQHF. CDR3 DNA sequence: TGCAGTGCTAGGAGGAACGCATGGCCTCAGCCCCAGCATTTT.

CDR3 in amino acids: CASSLAQGNQPQHF. CDR3 in DNA: TGTGCCAGCAGCTTAGCGCAGGGCAATCAGCCCCAGCATTTT. J is TRBJ1-5 and V is TRBV7-9; D ambiguous. The CDR3 has 14 amino acids. Trimming removed 0 bases at V and 2 bases at J, with 5 bases between. Germline V gene sequence: CDR1 SEHNR, CDR2 FQNEAQ (reference sequence). The full variable domain, rest sourced from reference TRBV7-9 and TRBJ1-5, is DTGVSQNPRHKITKRGQNVTFRCDPISEHNRLYWYRQTLGQGPEFLTYFQNEAQLEKSRLLSDRFSAERPKGSFSTLEIQRTEQGDSAMYLCASSLAQGNQPQHFGDGTRLSIL.

This sequence joins TRBV4-1 and TRBJ2-5, with 9 positions matching TRBD2. The CDR3 has 17 residues. CDR1 and CDR2 from the germline V gene are MGHRA and YSYEKL. With V trimmed by 1 base and J by 1 base, 7 bases remained unmatched. CDR3 DNA sequence: TGCGCCAGCAGCCAAGTCCGCGGGGGGGTCCTCCAAGAGACCCAGTACTTC. It codes for CASSQVRGGVLQETQYF.

This clonotype was observed a handful of times. The chain recombines TRBV4-3 with TRBJ2-3; TRBD2 matches at 7 bases. Germline-derived CDR1 and CDR2 are LGHNA and YSLEER. V shed 1 base and J 3 bases; nucleotides not matched to a gene: 10. The CDR3 has 17 amino acids. The CDR3 spells CASSQGFGGYDTDTQYF. For the CDR3, the DNA is TGCGCCAGCAGCCAAGGGTTCGGGGGGTACGATACAGATACGCAGTATTTT.

The gene calls are TRBV7-6 and TRBJ1-2; a weak D match, TRBD1 (6 bases). This CDR3 contains 13 residues. V lost 5 bases, J lost 3 bases, and 10 bases lay in between. Germline V gene sequence: CDR1 SGHVS, CDR2 FNYEAQ. As DNA, the CDR3 is TGTGCCAGCAGCCCACCAGGGGACTATGGCTACACCTTC. It specifies CASSPPGDYGYTF.

The chain has TRBV4-1 and TRBJ1-2; no clear D gene. V was shortened by 4 bases and J by 0 bases, with 21 bases between the two germline ends. CDR1 and CDR2 (germline): MGHRA, YSYEKL. This CDR3 contains 18 residues. The DNA for the CDR3 is TGCGCCAGCAGCCCAAGAGTCGGGTTACTAAGAACTAACTATGGCTACACCTTC. Translation gives CASSPRVGLLRTNYGYTF.

This clonotype was detected a few times. The chain couples TRBV5-5 to TRBJ2-2; D perhaps matches TRBD1 (6 bases). The germline V and J ends were trimmed by 1 base and 5 bases, with 9 bases remaining between them. CDR1 is SGHKS, CDR2 YYEKEE, per germline (reference sequence). This CDR3 spans 14 amino acids. The CDR3 is CASSLITGTGELFF. As DNA, the CDR3 is TGTGCCAGCAGCTTGATTACAGGGACCGGGGAGCTGTTTTTT.

The sample holds a few counts of this clonotype. V gene TRBV7-9 combines with J gene TRBJ2-7; D is undetermined. The CDR3 spans 16 residues. V was cut by 2 bases and J by 2 bases, with 16 bases left in between. Germline CDR1 is SEHNR and CDR2 is FQNEAQ (reference sequence). CDR3 loop: CASSLSLGQTAYEQYF. The CDR3 DNA is TGTGCCAGCAGCTTAAGTCTTGGGCAGACTGCCTACGAGCAGTACTTC.

The CDR3: CASSGGTGGGQPQHF. In DNA form, the CDR3 reads TGTGCCAGCAGTGGGGGGACAGGGGGCGGTCAGCCCCAGCATTTT. The chain uses TRBV25-1 and TRBJ1-5; TRBD1 aligns across 12 bases. Trimming took 4 bases from V and 6 from J; bases not matched to a gene: 4. The germline V gene encodes CDR1 MGHDK and CDR2 SYGVNS. This CDR3 comprises 15 residues.

V usage is TRBV2 and J usage is TRBJ2-3, with TRBD2 matching 8 bases. Germline CDR1 and CDR2: SNHLY and FYNNEI. J gave up 0 bases and V 3 bases, and 2 bases lay outside the gene matches. The CDR3 is 15 residues long. For the CDR3, the DNA is TGTGCCAGCAGTGAGTGGACTAGCAGCACAGATACGCAGTATTTT. It translates to CASSEWTSSTDTQYF. The entire variable domain, with the rest obtained from reference TRBV2 and TRBJ2-3, is as follows: EPEVTQTPSHQVTQMGQEVILRCVPISNHLYFYWYRQILGQKVEFLVSFYNNEISEKSEIFDDQFSVERPDGSNFTLKIRSTKLEDSAMYFCASSEWTSSTDTQYFGPGTRLTVL.